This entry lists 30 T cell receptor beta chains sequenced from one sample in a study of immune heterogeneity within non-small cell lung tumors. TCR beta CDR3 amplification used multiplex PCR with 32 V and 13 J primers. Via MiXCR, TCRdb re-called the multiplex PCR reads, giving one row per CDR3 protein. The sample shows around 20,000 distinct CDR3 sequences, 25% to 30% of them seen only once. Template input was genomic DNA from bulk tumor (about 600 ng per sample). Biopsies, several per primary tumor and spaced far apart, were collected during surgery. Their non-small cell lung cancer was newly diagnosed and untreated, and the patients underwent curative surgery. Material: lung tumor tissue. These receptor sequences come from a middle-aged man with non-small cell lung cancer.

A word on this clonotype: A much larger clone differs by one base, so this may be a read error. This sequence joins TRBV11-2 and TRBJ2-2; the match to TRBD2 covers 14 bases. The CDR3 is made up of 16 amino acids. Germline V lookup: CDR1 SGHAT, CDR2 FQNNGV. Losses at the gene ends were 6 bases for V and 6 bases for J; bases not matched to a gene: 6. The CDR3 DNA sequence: TGTGCCAGCAGATGGGGACTAGCGGGAGAGGCCGGGGAGCTGTTTTTT. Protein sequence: CASRWGLAGEAGELFF.

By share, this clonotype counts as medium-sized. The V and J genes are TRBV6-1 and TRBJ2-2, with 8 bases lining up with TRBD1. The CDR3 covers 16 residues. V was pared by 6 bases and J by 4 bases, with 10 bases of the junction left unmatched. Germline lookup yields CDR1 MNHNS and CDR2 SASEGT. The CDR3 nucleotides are TGTGCCAGCAGGCGGAGGACAGGGACGGGCACCGGGGAGCTGTTTTTT. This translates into CASRRRTGTGTGELFF.

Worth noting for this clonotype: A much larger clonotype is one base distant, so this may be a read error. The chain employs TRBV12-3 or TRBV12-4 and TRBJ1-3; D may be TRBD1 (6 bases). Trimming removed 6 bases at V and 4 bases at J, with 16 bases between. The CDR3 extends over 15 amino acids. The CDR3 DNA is TGTGCCAGCAGATTCGGGACACGGACAGGAAACACCATATATTTT. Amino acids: CASRFGTRTGNTIYF.

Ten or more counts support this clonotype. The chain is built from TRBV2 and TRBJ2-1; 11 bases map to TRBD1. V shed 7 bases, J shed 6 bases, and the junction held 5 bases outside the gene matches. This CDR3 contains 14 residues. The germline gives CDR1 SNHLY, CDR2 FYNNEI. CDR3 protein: CASNPGQGGNEQFF. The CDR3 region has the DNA TGTGCCAGCAATCCGGGACAGGGGGGCAATGAGCAGTTCTTC.

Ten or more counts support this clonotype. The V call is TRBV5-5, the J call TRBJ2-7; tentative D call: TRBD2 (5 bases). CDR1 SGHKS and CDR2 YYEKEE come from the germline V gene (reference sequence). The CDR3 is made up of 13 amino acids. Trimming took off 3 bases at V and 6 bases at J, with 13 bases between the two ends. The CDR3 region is CASSSRAAGEQYF. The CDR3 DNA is TGTGCCAGCAGCTCGAGGGCCGCAGGCGAGCAGTACTTC.

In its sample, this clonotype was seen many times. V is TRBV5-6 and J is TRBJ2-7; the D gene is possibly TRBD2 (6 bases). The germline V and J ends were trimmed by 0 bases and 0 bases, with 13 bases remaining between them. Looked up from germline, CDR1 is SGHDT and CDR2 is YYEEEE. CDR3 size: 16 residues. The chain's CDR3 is CASSLAGLRSSYEQYF. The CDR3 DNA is TGTGCCAGCAGCTTGGCCGGACTACGCAGCTCCTACGAGCAGTACTTC. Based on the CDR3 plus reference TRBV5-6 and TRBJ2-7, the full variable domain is DAGVTQSPTHLIKTRGQQVTLRCSPKSGHDTVSWYQQALGQGPQFIFQYYEEEERQRGNFPDRFSGHQFPNYSSELNVNALLLGDSALYLCASSLAGLRSSYEQYFGPGTRLTVT.

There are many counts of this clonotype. The CDR3 sequence is CASSLSSGNNQPQHF. The CDR3 nucleotides read TGTGCCAGCAGCCTGAGTAGCGGTAACAATCAGCCCCAGCATTTT. The chain has TRBV5-8 and TRBJ1-5, with D uncertain. Germline loops: CDR1 SGHTS, CDR2 YDEGEE. CDR3 length equals 15 residues. The V gene lost 4 bases and the J gene lost 3 bases, with 14 bases spanning the gap. Full variable domain (missing parts from reference TRBV5-8 and TRBJ1-5): EAGVTQSPTHLIKTRGQQATLRCSPISGHTSVYWYQQALGLGLQFLLWYDEGEERNRGNFPPRFSGRQFPNYSSELNVNALELEDSALYLCASSLSSGNNQPQHFGDGTRLSIL.

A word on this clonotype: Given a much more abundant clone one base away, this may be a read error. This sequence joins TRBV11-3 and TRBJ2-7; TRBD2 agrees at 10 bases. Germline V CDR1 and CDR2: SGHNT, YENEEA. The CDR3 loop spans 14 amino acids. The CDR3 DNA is TGTGCCAGCAGCTCGAGCGGGAGGGGGCCCGAGCATTACTTC. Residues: CASSSSGRGPEHYF. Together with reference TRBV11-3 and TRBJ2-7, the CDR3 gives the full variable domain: EAGVVQSPRYKIIEKKQPVAFWCNPISGHNTLYWYLQNLGQGPELLIRYENEEAVDDSQLPKDRFSAERLKGVDSTLKIQPAELGDSAVYLCASSSSGRGPEHYFGPGTRLTVT.

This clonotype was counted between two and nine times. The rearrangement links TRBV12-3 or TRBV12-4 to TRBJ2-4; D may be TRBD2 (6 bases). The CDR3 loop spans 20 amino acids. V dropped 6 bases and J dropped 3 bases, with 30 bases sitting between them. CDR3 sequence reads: CASSTGGLVSPSLSKNIQYF. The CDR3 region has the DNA TGTGCCAGCAGCACCGGGGGACTCGTCTCCCCCTCTTTAAGCAAAAACATTCAGTACTTC.

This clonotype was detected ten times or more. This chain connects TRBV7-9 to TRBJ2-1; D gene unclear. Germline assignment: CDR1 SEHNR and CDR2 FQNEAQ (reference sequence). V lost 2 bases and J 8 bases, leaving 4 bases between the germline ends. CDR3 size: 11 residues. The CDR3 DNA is TGTGCCAGCAGCTTAACGGATGAGCAGTTCTTC. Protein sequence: CASSLTDEQFF.

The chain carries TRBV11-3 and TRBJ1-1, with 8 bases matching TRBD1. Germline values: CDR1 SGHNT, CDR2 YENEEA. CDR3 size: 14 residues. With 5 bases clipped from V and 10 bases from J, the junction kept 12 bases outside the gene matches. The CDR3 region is CASSPSTGVLGAFF. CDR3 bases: TGTGCCAGCAGCCCGTCGACAGGGGTACTTGGAGCTTTCTTT.

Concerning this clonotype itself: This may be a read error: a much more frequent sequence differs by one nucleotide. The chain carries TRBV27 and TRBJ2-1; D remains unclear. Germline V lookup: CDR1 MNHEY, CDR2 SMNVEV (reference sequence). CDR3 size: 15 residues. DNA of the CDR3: TGTGCCAGCAGTCCGAAGGGCTTCCCCAACAATGAGGAGTTCTTC. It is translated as CASSPKGFPNNEEFF.

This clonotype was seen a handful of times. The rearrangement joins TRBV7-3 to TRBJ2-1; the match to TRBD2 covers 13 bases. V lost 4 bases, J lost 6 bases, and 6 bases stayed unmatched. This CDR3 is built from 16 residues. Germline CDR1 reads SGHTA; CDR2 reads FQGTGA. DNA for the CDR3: TGTGCCAGCAGCTACCGGACTAGCGGGAGTCTCAATGAGCAGTTCTTC. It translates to CASSYRTSGSLNEQFF.

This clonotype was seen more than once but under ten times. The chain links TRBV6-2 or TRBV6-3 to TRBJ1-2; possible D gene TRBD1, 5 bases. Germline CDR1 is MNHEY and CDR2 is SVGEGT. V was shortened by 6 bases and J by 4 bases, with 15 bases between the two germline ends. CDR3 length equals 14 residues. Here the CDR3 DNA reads TGTGCCAGCAGCAACTCGGGGCACGGCTATGGCTACACCTTC. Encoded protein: CASSNSGHGYGYTF.

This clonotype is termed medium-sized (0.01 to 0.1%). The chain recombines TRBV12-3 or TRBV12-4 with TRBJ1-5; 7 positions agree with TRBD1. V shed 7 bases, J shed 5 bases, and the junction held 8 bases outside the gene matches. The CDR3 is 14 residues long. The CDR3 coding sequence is TGTGCCAGCACAAAGGACAGGCGGGATCAGCCCCAGCATTTT. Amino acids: CASTKDRRDQPQHF.

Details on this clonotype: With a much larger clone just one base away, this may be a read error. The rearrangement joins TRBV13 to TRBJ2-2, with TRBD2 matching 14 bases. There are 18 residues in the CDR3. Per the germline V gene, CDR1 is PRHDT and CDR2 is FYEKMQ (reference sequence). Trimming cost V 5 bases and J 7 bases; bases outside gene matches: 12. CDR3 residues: CASSQGLAGGPVIGELFF. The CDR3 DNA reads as TGTGCCAGCAGCCAAGGACTAGCGGGAGGCCCTGTCATCGGGGAGCTGTTTTTT.

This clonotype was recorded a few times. The CDR3 nucleotides are TGTGCCAGCAGCCCTTGGGGGACGGTTTCCTACGAGCAGTACTTC. This translates into CASSPWGTVSYEQYF. The chain couples TRBV5-6 to TRBJ2-7; tentatively, D is TRBD1 or TRBD2 (5 bases each). Germline-derived CDR1 and CDR2 are SGHDT and YYEEEE. The V gene lost 4 bases and the J gene lost 1 base, with 15 bases spanning the gap. The CDR3 runs to 15 residues.

CDR3: CASSPRTSGSWNEQFF. In DNA form, the CDR3 reads TGTGCCAGCTCACCTCGGACTAGCGGGAGTTGGAATGAGCAGTTCTTC. The rearrangement links TRBV18 to TRBJ2-1; TRBD2 matches 13 bases. CDR3 size: 16 residues. Germline loops: CDR1 KGHSH, CDR2 LQKENI. V was pared by 3 bases and J by 7 bases, with 6 bases of the junction left unmatched.

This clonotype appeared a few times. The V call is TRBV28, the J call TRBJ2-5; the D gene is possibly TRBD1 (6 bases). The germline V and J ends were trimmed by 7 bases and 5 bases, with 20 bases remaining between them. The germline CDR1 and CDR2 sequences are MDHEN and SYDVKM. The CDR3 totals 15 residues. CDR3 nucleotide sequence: TGTGCCAGCATCTCCCCACAGGGACCGATGGAGACCCAGTACTTC. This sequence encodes CASISPQGPMETQYF.

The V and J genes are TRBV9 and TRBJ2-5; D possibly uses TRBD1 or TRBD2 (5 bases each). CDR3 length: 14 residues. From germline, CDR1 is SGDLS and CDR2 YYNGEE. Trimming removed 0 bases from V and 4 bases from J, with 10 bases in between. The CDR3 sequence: CASSVAPGRETQYF. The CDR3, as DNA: TGTGCCAGCAGCGTAGCCCCAGGGAGAGAGACCCAGTACTTC.

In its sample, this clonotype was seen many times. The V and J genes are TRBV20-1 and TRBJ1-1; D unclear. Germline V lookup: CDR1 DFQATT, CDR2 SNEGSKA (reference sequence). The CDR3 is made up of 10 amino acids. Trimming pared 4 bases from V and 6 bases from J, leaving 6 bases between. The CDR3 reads CSAKASEAFF. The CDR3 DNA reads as TGCAGTGCTAAGGCGTCTGAAGCTTTCTTT.

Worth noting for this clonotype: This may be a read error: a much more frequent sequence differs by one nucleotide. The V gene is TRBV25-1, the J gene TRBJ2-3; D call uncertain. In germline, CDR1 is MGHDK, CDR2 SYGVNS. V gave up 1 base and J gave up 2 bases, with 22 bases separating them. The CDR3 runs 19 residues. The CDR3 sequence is CASSELRKGVMFLTDTQYF. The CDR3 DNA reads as TGTGCCAGCAGTGAATTGAGGAAGGGTGTCATGTTCCTCACAGATACGCAGTATTTT.

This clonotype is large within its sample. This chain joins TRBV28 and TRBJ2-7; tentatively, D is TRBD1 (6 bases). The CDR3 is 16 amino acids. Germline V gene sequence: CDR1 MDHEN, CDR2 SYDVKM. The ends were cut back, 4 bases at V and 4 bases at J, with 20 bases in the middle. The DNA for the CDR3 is TGTGCCAGCAGTTCATGGACGGACAGCCTTATGTACGAGCAGTACTTC. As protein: CASSSWTDSLMYEQYF.

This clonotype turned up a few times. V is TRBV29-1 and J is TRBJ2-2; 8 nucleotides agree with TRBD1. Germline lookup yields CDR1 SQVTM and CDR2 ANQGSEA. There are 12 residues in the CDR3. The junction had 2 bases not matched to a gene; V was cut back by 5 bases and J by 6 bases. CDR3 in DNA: TGCAGCGTTCGACAGGGGTCCGGGGAGCTGTTTTTT. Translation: CSVRQGSGELFF.

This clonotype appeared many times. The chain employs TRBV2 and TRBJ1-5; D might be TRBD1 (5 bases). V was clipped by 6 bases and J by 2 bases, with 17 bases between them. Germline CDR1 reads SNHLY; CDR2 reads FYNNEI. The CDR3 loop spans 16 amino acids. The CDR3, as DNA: TGTGCCAGCAGCTTAGACAGTGCCCTCCGCAATCAGCCCCAGCATTTT. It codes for CASSLDSALRNQPQHF.

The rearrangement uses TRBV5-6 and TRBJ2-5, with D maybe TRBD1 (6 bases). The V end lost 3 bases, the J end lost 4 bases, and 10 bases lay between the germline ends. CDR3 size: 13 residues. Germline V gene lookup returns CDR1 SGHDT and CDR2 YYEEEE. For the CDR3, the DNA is TGTGCCAGCAGCTGGGGGACAAGAGAGACCCAGTACTTC. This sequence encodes CASSWGTRETQYF.

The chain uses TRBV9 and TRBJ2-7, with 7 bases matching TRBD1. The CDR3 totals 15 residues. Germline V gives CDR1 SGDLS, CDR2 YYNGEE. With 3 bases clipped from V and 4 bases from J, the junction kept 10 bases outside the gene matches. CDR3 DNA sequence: TGTGCCAGCAGCGAAACCGGGACAGCACTATACGAGCAGTACTTC. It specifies CASSETGTALYEQYF. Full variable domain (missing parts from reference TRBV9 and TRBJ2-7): DSGVTQTPKHLITATGQRVTLRCSPRSGDLSVYWYQQSLDQGLQFLIQYYNGEERAKGNILERFSAQQFPDLHSELNLSSLELGDSALYFCASSETGTALYEQYFGPGTRLTVT.

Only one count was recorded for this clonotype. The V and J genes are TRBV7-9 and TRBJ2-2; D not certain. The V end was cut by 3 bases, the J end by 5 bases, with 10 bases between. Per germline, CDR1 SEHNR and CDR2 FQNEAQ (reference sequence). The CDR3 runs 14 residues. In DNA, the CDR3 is TGTGCCAGCAGCTTGTTCTCGGGTACCGGGGAGCTGTTTTTT. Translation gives CASSLFSGTGELFF.

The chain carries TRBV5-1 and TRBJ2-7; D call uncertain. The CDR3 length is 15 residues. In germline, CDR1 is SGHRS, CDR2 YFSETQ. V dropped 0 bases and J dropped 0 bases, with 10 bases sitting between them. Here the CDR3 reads CASSLVAASSYEQYF. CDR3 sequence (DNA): TGCGCCAGCAGCTTGGTAGCCGCAAGCTCCTACGAGCAGTACTTC.

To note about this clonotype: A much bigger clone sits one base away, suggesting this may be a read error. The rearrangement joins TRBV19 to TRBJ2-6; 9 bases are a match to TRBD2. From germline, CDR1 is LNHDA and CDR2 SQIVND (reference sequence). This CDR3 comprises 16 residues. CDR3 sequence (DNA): TGTGCCAGTACCAGCGGGGGGATCTCTGGGGTCAACGTCCTGACTTTC. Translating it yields CASTSGGISGVNVLTF. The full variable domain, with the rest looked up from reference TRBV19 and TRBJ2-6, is DGGITQSPKYLFRKEGQNVTLSCEQNLNHDAMYWYRQDPGQGLRLIYYSQIVNDFQKGDIAEGYSVSREKKESFPLTVTSAQKNPTAFYLCASTSGGISGVNVLTFGAGSRLTVL.